This TCR beta chain was sequenced for a study of metastatic and nonmetastatic thyroid tumors. Whole-study context: Across blood and tumor or nodule tissue, repertoires from malignant and benign thyroid patients were compared with one another.

This clone occurred once. The antigen remains undetermined. MiXCR reprocessed the PCR reads for TCRdb. This sample has 3,000 to 4,500 clones, with around 38% found just once. Findings and limits, study-wide: Benign nodules reportedly had significantly lower TCR beta diversity than malignant thyroid tumors in blood and tumor.

Each patient came to thyroid surgery without any prior treatment (of any kind). V gave up 2 bases and J gave up 6 bases; unmatched junction bases: 1. The CDR3 runs 15 residues. Germline assignment: CDR1 SGHNT and CDR2 YYREEE (reference sequence). The sample was tumor tissue. J is TRBJ2-1 and V is TRBV5-4, with 14 positions matching TRBD2. This TCR was recovered from a male donor with papillary thyroid cancer or a benign thyroid nodule (not recorded which). Some clones in this sample may be carry-over from other donors' samples. The CDR3, as DNA: TGTGCCAGCAGCTTTGGGACTAGCGGGAGCAATGAGCAGTTCTTC. It yields the protein CASSFGTSGSNEQFF.